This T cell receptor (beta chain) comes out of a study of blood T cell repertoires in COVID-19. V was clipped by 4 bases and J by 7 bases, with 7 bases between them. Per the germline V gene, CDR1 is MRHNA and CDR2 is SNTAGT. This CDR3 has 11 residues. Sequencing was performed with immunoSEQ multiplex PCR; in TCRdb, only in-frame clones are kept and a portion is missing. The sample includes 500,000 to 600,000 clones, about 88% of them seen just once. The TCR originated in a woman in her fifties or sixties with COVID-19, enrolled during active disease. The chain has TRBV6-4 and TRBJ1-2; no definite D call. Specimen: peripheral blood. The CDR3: CASSGGAGYTF. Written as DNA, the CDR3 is TGTGCCAGCAGTGGGGGAGCTGGCTACACCTTC.